This T cell receptor beta chain was documented in a study of shared clonotypes between healthy human individuals. TCRdb's table, derived via immunoSEQ multiplex PCR, lists solely in-frame clones and lacks some. The table records about 2.4 million clones, more than 85% of them present only once. The germline CDR1 and CDR2 sequences are MGHDK and SYGVNS. This CDR3 is built from 12 residues. The V end was cut by 4 bases, the J end by 9 bases, with 10 bases between. The chain employs TRBV25-1 and TRBJ2-1; D is unclear. The source material was naive CD4+ T cells from PBMCs. The subset: CD45RA+ positively selected. The sequence was obtained from a man aged 18 to 30 in good health. Some clones in this sample may be carry-over from other donors' samples. This chain's CDR3 is CASSATRSEQFF. As DNA, the CDR3 is TGTGCCAGCAGTGCAACGAGGAGTGAGCAGTTCTTC.